This entry lists 10 T cell receptor beta chains sequenced from one sample in a study of blood T cell repertoires in COVID-19. Sequencing was performed with immunoSEQ multiplex PCR; in TCRdb, only in-frame clones are kept and a portion is missing. The sample yields roughly 250,000 clones, about 80% seen once. The specimen was peripheral blood. These receptors came from a woman older than 75 with acute or convalescent COVID-19.

On this clone: Distinct nucleotide sequences in the sample also encode this CDR3. The rearrangement uses TRBV5-1 and TRBJ1-1; TRBD1 matches at 8 bases. The CDR3 has 15 residues. Germline-derived CDR1 and CDR2 are SGHRS and YFSETQ. The junction had 7 bases not matched to a gene; V was cut back by 4 bases and J by 2 bases. The DNA for the CDR3 is TGCGCCAGCAGCCGAGGACAGGGTTTAAACACTGAAGCTTTCTTT. It encodes CASSRGQGLNTEAFF.

The J gene is TRBJ1-5, the V gene TRBV27, with D unclear. CDR3 length: 16 residues. Per the germline V gene, CDR1 is MNHEY and CDR2 is SMNVEV (reference sequence). V lost 0 bases, J lost 0 bases, and 9 bases lay in between. The CDR3 nucleotides read TGTGCCAGCAGTTTATCGACCGGGGTTAGCAATCAGCCCCAGCATTTT. This translates into CASSLSTGVSNQPQHF.

This chain connects TRBV4-2 to TRBJ1-6, with 7 bases lining up with TRBD1. The CDR3 length is 18 residues. Germline V CDR1 and CDR2: LGHNA, YNFKEQ. J gave up 6 bases and V 0 bases, and 11 bases lay outside the gene matches. DNA for the CDR3: TGTGCCAGCAGCCAAGATTCGGGAAGGGGGCGCGGTAATTCACCCCTCCACTTT. It is translated as CASSQDSGRGRGNSPLHF.

V and J are TRBV6-2 or TRBV6-3 and TRBJ1-2, with a possible D match to TRBD1 (5 bases). This CDR3 contains 13 residues. Germline assignment: CDR1 MNHEY and CDR2 SVGEGT. Between the trimmed V and J ends, which lost 4 bases and 6 bases, there was a span of 12 bases. CDR3 residues: CASSSGNFDGYTF. The CDR3 bases are TGTGCCAGCAGTTCAGGGAATTTTGATGGCTACACCTTC.

The chain uses TRBV18 and TRBJ2-4; TRBD1 might be the D (5 bases). Germline V gene data show CDR1 as KGHSH and CDR2 as LQKENI. V lost 1 base and J 0 bases, leaving 7 bases between the germline ends. This CDR3 region has 15 residues. This CDR3 reads CASSPLGVAKNIQYF. CDR3 sequence (DNA): TGTGCCAGCTCACCACTAGGGGTAGCCAAAAACATTCAGTACTTC. Complete variable domain (other parts from reference TRBV18 and TRBJ2-4): NAGVMQNPRHLVRRRGQEARLRCSPMKGHSHVYWYRQLPEEGLKFMVYLQKENIIDESGMPKERFSAEFPKEGPSILRIQQVVRGDSAAYFCASSPLGVAKNIQYFGAGTRLSVL.

This clone showed up just once. Mismatch with germline at one junction end may stem from a read error. The CDR3 is CASSLQTSTIYELYF. The CDR3, as DNA: TGTGCCAGCAGCTTACAGACTAGCACCATCTACGAGCTGTACTTC. V is TRBV7-2 and J is TRBJ2-7, with TRBD2 identical over 7 bases. Germline-derived CDR1 and CDR2 are SGHTA and FQGNSA. CDR3 length: 15 amino acids. The complete variable domain, with remaining parts taken from reference TRBV7-2 and TRBJ2-7, reads GAGVSQSPSNKVTEKGKDVELRCDPISGHTALYWYRQSLGQGLEFLIYFQGNSAPDKSGLPSDRFSAERTGGSVSTLTIQRTQQEDSAVYLCASSLQTSTIYELYFGPGTRLTVT.

V gene TRBV7-2 combines with J gene TRBJ2-3; TRBD1 agrees at 7 bases. CDR1 is SGHTA and CDR2 is FQGNSA in the germline V gene. The CDR3 contains 14 residues. Trimming at V came to 4 bases and at J to 3 bases, leaving 4 bases not matched to a gene. The CDR3 spells CASSYRQGTDTQYF. CDR3 bases: TGTGCCAGCAGCTACCGACAGGGAACAGATACGCAGTATTTT. Complete variable domain (other parts from reference TRBV7-2 and TRBJ2-3): GAGVSQSPSNKVTEKGKDVELRCDPISGHTALYWYRQSLGQGLEFLIYFQGNSAPDKSGLPSDRFSAERTGGSVSTLTIQRTQQEDSAVYLCASSYRQGTDTQYFGPGTRLTVL.

A few counts support this clone. The rearrangement links TRBV7-9 to TRBJ1-3; no definite D call. This CDR3 has 16 amino acids. The V end lost 4 bases, the J end lost 0 bases, and 13 bases lay between the germline ends. CDR1 and CDR2 from the germline V gene are SEHNR and FQNEAQ (reference sequence). The DNA of the CDR3 is TGTGCCAGCAGCTCAACGACGGGGAGCTCTGGAAACACCATATATTTT. Its protein is CASSSTTGSSGNTIYF.

This chain links TRBV4-2 with TRBJ1-1; D may be TRBD1 (5 bases). The CDR3 contains 16 residues. The V end lost 1 base, the J end lost 2 bases, and 14 bases lay between the germline ends. Germline CDR1 is LGHNA and CDR2 is YNFKEQ. The DNA for the CDR3 is TGTGCCAGCAGCCAAGTGGATGGGGCTCGTAACACTGAAGCTTTCTTT. It codes for CASSQVDGARNTEAFF.

V usage is TRBV18 and J usage is TRBJ1-2; 9 bases match TRBD1. This CDR3 has 16 amino acids. The germline V gene encodes CDR1 KGHSH and CDR2 LQKENI. V lost 5 bases to trimming and J lost 4 bases; unmatched junction nucleotides: 11. The DNA of the CDR3 is TGTGCCAGCTCAGCCCTACAGGGGGCGCGTAGCTATGGCTACACCTTC. It encodes CASSALQGARSYGYTF.